These 9 T cell receptor beta chains were all obtained from the same sample, sequenced in a study of T cells after posttransplantation cyclophosphamide. Produced via immunoSEQ multiplex PCR; TCRdb's table is partial and in-frame only. This sample comprises approximately 5,100 clones, none seen once only. Busulfan-fludarabine conditioning, marrow transplant, and cyclophosphamide on days +3 and +4 were administered. The sample in question was PBMCs, obtained about 57 weeks after allogeneic stem cell transplant with posttransplant cyclophosphamide. These receptors were obtained from a male patient in his sixties or seventies who received an allogeneic stem cell transplant from a related donor, was CMV-positive, and had acute GVHD only. Part of the T cells may come from the graft donor.

J is TRBJ2-3 and V is TRBV4-1; no firm D call. The CDR3 length is 14 residues. V lost 0 bases to trimming and J lost 5 bases, with 9 bases between them. CDR1 is MGHRA, CDR2 YSYEKL, per germline. CDR3 region: CASSQDLVIDTQYF. CDR3 coding DNA: TGCGCCAGCAGCCAAGATCTAGTCATAGATACGCAGTATTTT.

This clone was recorded at least ten times. The chain couples TRBV9 to TRBJ1-2; 7 bases are shared with TRBD1. The CDR3 loop spans 14 amino acids. CDR1 SGDLS and CDR2 YYNGEE come from the germline V gene. With 0 bases clipped from V and 4 bases from J, the junction kept 3 bases outside the gene matches. The CDR3 nucleotides are TGTGCCAGCAGCGTAGCGACAGGGCTCTATGGCTACACCTTC. Its protein is CASSVATGLYGYTF. The whole variable domain, remainder taken from reference TRBV9 and TRBJ1-2, is DSGVTQTPKHLITATGQRVTLRCSPRSGDLSVYWYQQSLDQGLQFLIQYYNGEERAKGNILERFSAQQFPDLHSELNLSSLELGDSALYFCASSVATGLYGYTFGSGTRLTVV.

There are many counts of this clone. The gene calls are TRBV6-5 and TRBJ1-1; 8 nucleotides match TRBD1. J gave up 11 bases and V 5 bases, and 7 bases lay outside the gene matches. CDR1 and CDR2 from the germline V gene are MNHEY and SVGAGI. The CDR3 spans 12 residues. The CDR3 sequence is CASSPRGLGAFF. The CDR3 DNA follows: TGTGCCAGCAGTCCCAGGGGGCTCGGGGCTTTCTTT.

This clone was counted ten times or more. This chain joins TRBV9 and TRBJ1-3; D is perhaps TRBD1 (6 bases). Trimming took off 1 base at V and 0 bases at J, with 14 bases between the two ends. Per the germline V gene, CDR1 is SGDLS and CDR2 is YYNGEE. The CDR3 spans 17 residues. CDR3 coding DNA: TGTGCCAGCAGCGTATCCCCAGGGGCCCCCTCTGGAAACACCATATATTTT. This encodes CASSVSPGAPSGNTIYF.

This clone turned up a few times. J is TRBJ2-7 and V is TRBV6-5; 9 nucleotides align to TRBD1. Trimming removed 2 bases from V and 2 bases from J; junction bases left unmatched: 1. CDR3 length equals 14 residues. Germline assignment: CDR1 MNHEY and CDR2 SVGAGI. CDR3: CASSYGTGPYEQYF. CDR3 DNA sequence: TGTGCCAGCAGTTACGGGACAGGGCCCTACGAGCAGTACTTC.

This clone was recorded many times. V is TRBV5-4 and J is TRBJ1-2; D gene unclear. Germline V gene data show CDR1 as SGHNT and CDR2 as YYREEE (reference sequence). Trimming cost V 2 bases and J 10 bases, with 9 bases left between them. The length of the CDR3 is 11 residues. In DNA form, the CDR3 reads TGTGCCAGCAGCTTTGGAGCGACCTACACCTTC. Encoded protein: CASSFGATYTF.

The sample holds many counts of this clone. V is TRBV2 and J is TRBJ2-1, with D possibly TRBD2 on 5 matching bases. CDR1 and CDR2 from the germline V gene are SNHLY and FYNNEI. The CDR3 loop spans 12 amino acids. The V end was cut by 3 bases, the J end by 14 bases, with 14 bases between. The CDR3, as DNA: TGTGCCAGCAGTGACGACACGCCGAGGGAGTTCTTC. Its protein is CASSDDTPREFF.

This clone was seen at least ten times. This chain links TRBV7-2 with TRBJ1-6, with D tentatively TRBD1 (5 bases). Trimming removed 5 bases at V and 10 bases at J, with 18 bases between. The CDR3 runs to 15 residues. Germline-derived CDR1 and CDR2 are SGHTA and FQGNSA. CDR3 DNA: TGTGCCAGCAGCCCAGCTCAGGGAATCCCATCACCCCTCCACTTT. It specifies CASSPAQGIPSPLHF.

This clone showed up many times. The chain couples TRBV2 to TRBJ1-1; D is undetermined. V lost 7 bases and J 3 bases, leaving 15 bases between the germline ends. This CDR3 region has 14 residues. Germline V gives CDR1 SNHLY, CDR2 FYNNEI. CDR3 protein: CASTSELGDTEAFF. CDR3 in DNA: TGTGCCAGCACCTCCGAACTCGGGGACACTGAAGCTTTCTTT.